The 7 T cell receptor beta chains below all came from one sample that was sequenced in a study of technical replicates of blood from several donors. Sequenced by immunoSEQ multiplex PCR; TCRdb stores in-frame clones only, minus some. The table shows about 94,000 clones, with under 97% occurring only once. Sequenced material: T cells isolated from PBMCs. Receptors originate from a human donor in good health.

The chain links TRBV29-1 to TRBJ1-3, with D maybe TRBD1 (5 bases). V lost 4 bases to trimming and J lost 1 base, with 8 bases between them. The CDR3 consists of 13 residues. The germline gives CDR1 SQVTM, CDR2 ANQGSEA. The CDR3, as DNA: TGCAGCGTTGCCCAGGGTTCTGGAAACACCATATATTTT. Encoded protein: CSVAQGSGNTIYF. Using reference TRBV29-1 and TRBJ1-3 for the parts outside the CDR3, the full variable domain is SAVISQKPSRDICQRGTSLTIQCQVDSQVTMMFWYRQQPGQSLTLIATANQGSEATYESGFVIDKFPISRPNLTFSTLTVSNMSPEDSSIYLCSVAQGSGNTIYFGEGSWLTVV.

The chain links TRBV19 to TRBJ1-2, with unresolved D. Per the germline V gene, CDR1 is LNHDA and CDR2 is SQIVND (reference sequence). V lost 7 bases and J lost 7, with 13 bases in between. The CDR3 covers 12 residues. The CDR3 DNA follows: TGTGCCAGTAACGACAACCCCGGTGGCTACACCTTC. Translated, it gives CASNDNPGGYTF.

This sequence joins TRBV27 and TRBJ2-7, with a possible D match to TRBD1 (6 bases). Per germline, CDR1 MNHEY and CDR2 SMNVEV (reference sequence). Trimming took off 5 bases at V and 7 bases at J, with 18 bases between the two ends. This CDR3 is 14 amino acids long. CDR3 in amino acids: CASSPGPNTGEQYF. CDR3 nucleotides: TGTGCCAGCAGTCCCGGCCCAAACACAGGGGAGCAGTACTTC.

The sample holds one count of this clone. This chain uses TRBV5-1 with TRBJ2-7, with 7 bases that match TRBD1. Germline V gene lookup returns CDR1 SGHRS and CDR2 YFSETQ. The CDR3 contains 14 residues. With V trimmed by 2 bases and J by 2 bases, 4 bases remained unmatched. In DNA, the CDR3 is TGCGCCAGCAGCTTAGGGGGACAGACCTACGAGCAGTACTTC. It translates to CASSLGGQTYEQYF.

The J gene is TRBJ1-4, the V gene TRBV4-1, with 7 positions matching TRBD1. This CDR3 comprises 14 residues. Germline assignment: CDR1 MGHRA and CDR2 YSYEKL. Germline trimming cut 7 bases from V and 6 bases from J; bases unmatched to any gene: 8. Written as DNA, the CDR3 is TGCGCCAGCAACCTCGGGACAGATTATGAAAAACTGTTTTTT. Residues: CASNLGTDYEKLFF.

This chain uses TRBV4-2 with TRBJ2-7; 8 nucleotides match TRBD1. CDR3 length: 15 residues. V lost 1 base to trimming and J lost 5 bases; unmatched junction nucleotides: 7. The germline CDR1 and CDR2 sequences are LGHNA and YNFKEQ. DNA of the CDR3: TGTGCCAGCAGCCAAGGTAGGACAGGGAACCACGAGCAGTACTTC. It is translated as CASSQGRTGNHEQYF.

The chain recombines TRBV5-4 with TRBJ2-1; 7 bases line up with TRBD2. The CDR3 is 13 amino acids. J gave up 9 bases and V 2 bases, and 5 bases lay outside the gene matches. Looked up from germline, CDR1 is SGHNT and CDR2 is YYREEE (reference sequence). The DNA for the CDR3 is TGTGCCAGCAGCTTTCAAGCGGGAATTGAGCAGTTCTTC. This gives the protein CASSFQAGIEQFF.